This T cell receptor beta chain was sequenced for a study of OX40 agonist ivuxolimab in advanced cancers. Study background: Ivuxolimab, an antibody acting as an agonist of OX40 (CD134), was used to treat patients. Subjects had a mean age of around 63 years, with a range of roughly 20 to 79; roughly 83% were male. Study results and limitations: Researchers did not establish what antigens the expanded peripheral T cells target.

J gave up 6 bases and V 2 bases, and 8 bases lay outside the gene matches. This CDR3 has 16 amino acids. CDR1 and CDR2 from the germline V gene are SGHAT and FQNNGV. At baseline, cycle 4 day 1, and cycle 7 day 1, blood was sampled. Sequencing was performed with immunoSEQ multiplex PCR; in TCRdb, only in-frame clones are kept and a portion is missing. The sample includes roughly 48,000 clones, 83% of them seen just once. A word on this clone: What it recognizes is unknown.

This receptor was taken from an adult with an advanced solid tumor such as melanoma, head and neck, liver or kidney cancer. The sample in question was CD4+ or CD8+ T cells sorted from blood, obtained in a trial of the OX40 agonist ivuxolimab. The rearrangement links TRBV11-2 to TRBJ2-7; 12 bases align to TRBD2. This CDR3 is CASSLLAGGPQGEQYF. DNA for the CDR3: TGTGCCAGCAGCTTACTAGCGGGGGGGCCCCAAGGCGAGCAGTACTTC.